The 7 T cell receptor beta chains given below trace back to one sample, sequenced in a study of radiation and T cells in renal cell carcinoma. Only in-frame clones appear in the TCRdb table, and some are missing; sequencing was by immunoSEQ multiplex PCR. This table holds about 130,000 clones, more than 80% found once. As to time point: blood 2 weeks post-SBRT. Described treatment: 15 Gy SBRT to primary tumor, nephrectomy 4 weeks later. Source: blood, taken from a patient whose treatment included radiotherapy and nephrectomy. All receptors come from a woman in her sixties or seventies with renal cell carcinoma.

The V gene is TRBV2, the J gene TRBJ1-2, with D possibly TRBD1 on 6 matching bases. The germline CDR1 and CDR2 sequences are SNHLY and FYNNEI. The CDR3 spans 13 residues. The ends were cut back, 2 bases at V and 8 bases at J, with 12 bases in the middle. The CDR3 here is CASSERTETGYTF. The DNA of the CDR3 is TGTGCCAGCAGTGAACGGACAGAAACGGGCTACACCTTC. The full variable domain, rest sourced from reference TRBV2 and TRBJ1-2, is EPEVTQTPSHQVTQMGQEVILRCVPISNHLYFYWYRQILGQKVEFLVSFYNNEISEKSEIFDDQFSVERPDGSNFTLKIRSTKLEDSAMYFCASSERTETGYTFGSGTRLTVV.

This chain joins TRBV27 and TRBJ2-7, with D hard to call. Germline CDR1 and CDR2: MNHEY and SMNVEV (reference sequence). V was clipped by 6 bases and J by 1 base, with 13 bases between them. This CDR3 contains 14 residues. CDR3 in DNA: TGTGCCAGCAGCATTGGACGGGTGTCCTACGAGCAGTACTTC. Encoded protein: CASSIGRVSYEQYF.

V gene TRBV19 combines with J gene TRBJ1-5; 7 nucleotides agree with TRBD1. The CDR3 consists of 20 residues. The germline V gene encodes CDR1 LNHDA and CDR2 SQIVND (reference sequence). Trimming removed 7 bases from V and 2 bases from J; junction bases left unmatched: 23. CDR3 sequence: CASIIVTGCGSIVGNQPQHF. CDR3 bases: TGTGCCAGTATTATTGTGACAGGGTGTGGTTCGATTGTTGGCAATCAGCCCCAGCATTTT.

This clone was counted once. The chain is built from TRBV5-1 and TRBJ2-5, with 8 bases lining up with TRBD2. The length of the CDR3 is 14 residues. J lost 0 bases, V lost 2 bases, and 0 bases had no gene match. The germline gives CDR1 SGHRS, CDR2 YFSETQ. CDR3 coding DNA: TGCGCCAGCAGCTTTAGCGGGAACCAAGAGACCCAGTACTTC. It specifies CASSFSGNQETQYF.

This chain joins TRBV19 and TRBJ2-7; D uncertain. Germline V CDR1 and CDR2: LNHDA, SQIVND (reference sequence). The CDR3 is 14 amino acids. V shed 3 bases and J shed 2 bases, with 11 bases lying between them. The CDR3 loop reads CASSMTGTAYEQYF. The CDR3 DNA reads TGTGCCAGTAGTATGACGGGTACGGCCTACGAGCAGTACTTC.

The gene calls are TRBV9 and TRBJ2-7; the match to TRBD1 covers 7 bases. The CDR3 has 14 amino acids. The V and J ends lost 0 bases and 4 bases, in that order; junction bases with no gene match: 4. Germline V gene data show CDR1 as SGDLS and CDR2 as YYNGEE. In DNA form, the CDR3 reads TGTGCCAGCAGCGTAGAAGGGGGCGGTTACGAGCAGTACTTC. Amino acids: CASSVEGGGYEQYF.

This chain uses TRBV19 with TRBJ2-1, with 7 nucleotides matching TRBD2. V trimming: 10 bases; J trimming: 10 bases; junction bases outside the gene matches: 7. The CDR3 consists of 11 residues. Germline V gene sequence: CDR1 LNHDA, CDR2 SQIVND (reference sequence). CDR3: CATLLASEQFF. The DNA for the CDR3 is TGTGCCACCTTACTAGCGAGCGAGCAGTTCTTC.